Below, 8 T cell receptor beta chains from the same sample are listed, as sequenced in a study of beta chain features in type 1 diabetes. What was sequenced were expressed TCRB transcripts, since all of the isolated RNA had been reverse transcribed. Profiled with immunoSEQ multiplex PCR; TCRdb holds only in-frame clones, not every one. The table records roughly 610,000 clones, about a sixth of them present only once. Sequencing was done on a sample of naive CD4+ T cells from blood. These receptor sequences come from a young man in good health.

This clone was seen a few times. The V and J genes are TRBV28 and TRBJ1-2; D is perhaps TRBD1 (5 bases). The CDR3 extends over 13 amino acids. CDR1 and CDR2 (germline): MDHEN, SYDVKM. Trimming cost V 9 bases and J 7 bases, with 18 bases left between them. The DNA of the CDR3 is TGTGCCAGTAGGGGATCTTCGGTGGGTGGCTACACCTTC. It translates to CASRGSSVGGYTF.

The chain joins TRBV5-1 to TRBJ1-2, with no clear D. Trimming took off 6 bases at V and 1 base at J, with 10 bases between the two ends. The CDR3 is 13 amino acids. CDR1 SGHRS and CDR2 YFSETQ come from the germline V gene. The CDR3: CASTPNLNYGYTF. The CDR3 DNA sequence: TGCGCCAGCACCCCGAACCTTAACTATGGCTACACCTTC.

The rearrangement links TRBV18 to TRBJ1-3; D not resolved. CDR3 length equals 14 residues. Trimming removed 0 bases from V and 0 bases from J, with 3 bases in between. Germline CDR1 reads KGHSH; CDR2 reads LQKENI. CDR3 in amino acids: CASSPPASGNTIYF. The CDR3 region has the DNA TGTGCCAGCTCACCACCAGCCTCTGGAAACACCATATATTTT.

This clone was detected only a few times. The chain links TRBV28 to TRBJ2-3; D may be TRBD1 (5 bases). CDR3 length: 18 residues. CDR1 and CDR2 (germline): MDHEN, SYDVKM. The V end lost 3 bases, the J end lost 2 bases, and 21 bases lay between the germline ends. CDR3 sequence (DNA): TGTGCCAGCAGTTTGTTCGCGTTGGGGCGCTTCCCCACAGATACGCAGTATTTT. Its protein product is CASSLFALGRFPTDTQYF.

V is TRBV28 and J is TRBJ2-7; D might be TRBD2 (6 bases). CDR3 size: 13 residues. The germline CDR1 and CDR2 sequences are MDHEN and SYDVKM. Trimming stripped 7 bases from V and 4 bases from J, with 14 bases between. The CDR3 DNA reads TGTGCCAGCATCGGAGGGCGTAGATACGAGCAGTACTTC. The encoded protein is CASIGGRRYEQYF.

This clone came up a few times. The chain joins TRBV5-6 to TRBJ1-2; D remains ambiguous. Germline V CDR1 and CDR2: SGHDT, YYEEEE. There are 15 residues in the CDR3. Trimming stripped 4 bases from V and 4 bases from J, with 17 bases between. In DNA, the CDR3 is TGTGCCAGCAGCCCGACCCAACGGATACCCTATGGCTACACCTTC. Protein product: CASSPTQRIPYGYTF.

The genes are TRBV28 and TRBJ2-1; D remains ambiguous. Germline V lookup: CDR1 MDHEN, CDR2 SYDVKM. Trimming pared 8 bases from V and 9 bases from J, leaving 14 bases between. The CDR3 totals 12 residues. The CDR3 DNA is TGTGCCAGCGCTCTGACCCAGCGTGAGCAGTTCTTC. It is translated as CASALTQREQFF. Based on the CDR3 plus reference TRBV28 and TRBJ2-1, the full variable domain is DVKVTQSSRYLVKRTGEKVFLECVQDMDHENMFWYRQDPGLGLRLIYFSYDVKMKEKGDIPEGYSVSREKKERFSLILESASTNQTSMYLCASALTQREQFFGPGTRLTVL.

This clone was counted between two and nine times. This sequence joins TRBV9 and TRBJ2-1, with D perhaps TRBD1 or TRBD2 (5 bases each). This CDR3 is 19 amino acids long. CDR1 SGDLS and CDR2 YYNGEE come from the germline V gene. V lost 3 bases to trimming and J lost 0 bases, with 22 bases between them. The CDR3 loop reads CASSGRPGGSPSSYNEQFF. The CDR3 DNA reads TGTGCCAGCAGCGGTCGCCCTGGGGGTAGCCCCAGCTCCTACAATGAGCAGTTCTTC.